The 27 T cell receptor beta chains presented below share a single source sample, sequenced in a study of blood T cell repertoires in COVID-19. TCRdb's copy holds only in-frame clones and misses some; the assay was immunoSEQ multiplex PCR. The sample lists under 95,000 clones; about nine tenths were seen once. Sequenced sample: peripheral blood. The origin of the receptors is a man aged 50 to 59 with COVID-19, enrolled during active disease.

This clone has just a few counts. This chain uses TRBV30 with TRBJ1-1; TRBD1 aligns across 9 bases. CDR3 length: 13 amino acids. Germline V gives CDR1 GTSNPN, CDR2 SVGIG (reference sequence). V gave up 4 bases and J gave up 5 bases; unmatched junction bases: 5. The CDR3 DNA follows: TGTGCCTGGATCGGGACAGGGCGGACTGAAGCTTTCTTT. Its translation is CAWIGTGRTEAFF.

This chain uses TRBV28 with TRBJ2-7; 8 nucleotides align to TRBD1. Looked up from germline, CDR1 is MDHEN and CDR2 is SYDVKM. The CDR3 spans 15 residues. Trimming took 5 bases from V and 3 from J; bases not matched to a gene: 9. Here the CDR3 reads CASSAPGTGGYEQYF. The CDR3 DNA is TGTGCCAGCAGTGCTCCCGGGACAGGAGGCTACGAGCAGTACTTC. The full variable domain, completed using reference TRBV28 and TRBJ2-7, is DVKVTQSSRYLVKRTGEKVFLECVQDMDHENMFWYRQDPGLGLRLIYFSYDVKMKEKGDIPEGYSVSREKKERFSLILESASTNQTSMYLCASSAPGTGGYEQYFGPGTRLTVT.

This chain joins TRBV9 and TRBJ2-1; tentative D call: TRBD2 (5 bases). V lost 2 bases to trimming and J lost 0 bases, with 9 bases between them. The CDR3 covers 15 residues. The germline V gene has CDR1 SGDLS and CDR2 YYNGEE. In DNA form, the CDR3 reads TGTGCCAGCAGCGTCACGGGGTCCTCCTACAATGAGCAGTTCTTC. Protein: CASSVTGSSYNEQFF.

The chain employs TRBV4-1 and TRBJ2-7, with 10 bases identical to TRBD2. J gave up 6 bases and V 0 bases, and 5 bases lay outside the gene matches. The germline CDR1 and CDR2 sequences are MGHRA and YSYEKL. CDR3 length: 15 residues. Here the CDR3 DNA reads TGCGCCAGCAGCCAAGAGCTAGCGGGAGCAAGCGAGCAGTACGTC. Its translation is CASSQELAGASEQYV.

The rearrangement links TRBV4-1 to TRBJ2-3; 10 bases fit TRBD1. Germline trimming cut 0 bases from V and 3 bases from J; bases unmatched to any gene: 6. The germline V gene encodes CDR1 MGHRA and CDR2 YSYEKL. This CDR3 region has 17 residues. The CDR3 nucleotides are TGCGCCAGCAGCCAAGATGCGGGACAGGGGAGTACAGATACGCAGTATTTT. This gives the protein CASSQDAGQGSTDTQYF.

Only one count was recorded for this clone. This chain connects TRBV24-1 to TRBJ2-2; D is undetermined. This CDR3 comprises 15 residues. V lost 5 bases to trimming and J lost 7 bases, with 16 bases between them. The germline gives CDR1 KGHDR, CDR2 SFDVKD. DNA for the CDR3: TGTGCCACCAGTGGGTCCCTTTTCGGTGGCGGGGAGCTGTTTTTT. The encoded protein is CATSGSLFGGGELFF.

V gene TRBV14 combines with J gene TRBJ2-3; 7 bases map to TRBD2. Germline CDR1 reads SGHDN; CDR2 reads FVKESK. The CDR3 is 19 amino acids. V dropped 5 bases and J dropped 1; count of bases not matched to a gene: 18. The CDR3 spells CASSALGRGGPVGTDTQYF. Here the CDR3 DNA reads TGTGCCAGCAGCGCCCTTGGCCGGGGAGGGCCGGTAGGCACAGATACGCAGTATTTT. The complete variable domain, with remaining parts taken from reference TRBV14 and TRBJ2-3, reads EAGVTQFPSHSVIEKGQTVTLRCDPISGHDNLYWYRRVMGKEIKFLLHFVKESKQDESGMPNNRFLAERTGGTYSTLKVQPAELEDSGVYFCASSALGRGGPVGTDTQYFGPGTRLTVL.

This chain uses TRBV28 with TRBJ1-1; 7 nucleotides align to TRBD1. V lost 4 bases to trimming and J lost 4 bases; unmatched junction nucleotides: 9. Germline CDR1 and CDR2: MDHEN and SYDVKM. The CDR3 contains 15 residues. This chain's CDR3 is CASSSQRQGRTEAFF. The CDR3 bases are TGTGCCAGCAGTTCCCAACGACAGGGTCGCACTGAAGCTTTCTTT.

V and J are TRBV3-1 (or the pseudogene TRBV3-2) and TRBJ2-1, with 13 positions matching TRBD2. Trimming cost V 0 bases and J 6 bases; bases outside gene matches: 8. Germline V gene sequence: CDR1 LGHDT, CDR2 YNNKEL (reference sequence). This CDR3 spans 18 amino acids. CDR3 sequence (DNA): TGTGCCAGCAGCCAAGATCAACTAGCGGGAGGGCCGGGCAATGAGCAGTTCTTC. Translation: CASSQDQLAGGPGNEQFF.

The chain combines TRBV11-2 with TRBJ1-6; D call uncertain. Trimming took 3 bases from V and 0 from J, leaving 9 bases between them. CDR3 length equals 16 residues. Looked up from germline, CDR1 is SGHAT and CDR2 is FQNNGV. The CDR3 is CASSFNTHSYNSPLHF. CDR3 bases: TGTGCCAGCAGCTTTAACACGCACTCCTATAATTCACCCCTCCACTTT. The full variable domain, with the rest looked up from reference TRBV11-2 and TRBJ1-6, is EAGVAQSPRYKIIEKRQSVAFWCNPISGHATLYWYQQILGQGPKLLIQFQNNGVVDDSQLPKDRFSAERLKGVDSTLKIQPAKLEDSAVYLCASSFNTHSYNSPLHFGNGTRLTVT.

V usage is TRBV12-3 or TRBV12-4 and J usage is TRBJ1-1; D is ambiguous. With 3 bases removed from V and 1 base from J, the gap between germline ends came to 6 bases. The CDR3 spans 13 residues. CDR3 DNA: TGTGCCAGCAGTTTGAGGCCGAACACTGAAGCTTTCTTT. This translates into CASSLRPNTEAFF.

The chain couples TRBV27 to TRBJ1-6; TRBD1 agrees at 9 bases. V dropped 4 bases and J dropped 7; count of bases not matched to a gene: 8. In germline, CDR1 is MNHEY, CDR2 SMNVEV (reference sequence). This CDR3 is 16 amino acids long. CDR3 coding DNA: TGTGCCAGCAGTTCCCCGGGACAGGGAACCAATTCACCCCTCCACTTT. It yields the protein CASSSPGQGTNSPLHF.

This clone was detected only once. The J gene is TRBJ2-7, the V gene TRBV2, with 10 positions matching TRBD1. V was pared by 6 bases and J by 2 bases, with 4 bases of the junction left unmatched. The CDR3 has 14 residues. CDR1 is SNHLY, CDR2 FYNNEI, per germline. The CDR3 loop is CASRRQGATYEQYV. In nucleotides, the CDR3 is TGTGCCAGCAGGAGACAGGGGGCAACCTACGAGCAGTACGTC.

This sequence joins TRBV15 and TRBJ1-6, with TRBD1 matching over 7 bases. CDR1 and CDR2 (germline): LNHNV, YYDKDF (reference sequence). CDR3 length equals 15 residues. The junction had 8 bases not matched to a gene; V was cut back by 3 bases and J by 9 bases. In nucleotides, the CDR3 is TGTGCCACCAGCAGGAAGACAGGGCTGGGTTCACCCCTCCACTTT. Translating gives CATSRKTGLGSPLHF.

The chain joins TRBV9 to TRBJ2-7, with 9 nucleotides matching TRBD1. Unmatched junction bases numbered 7, after V lost 3 bases and J lost 3 bases. Germline V CDR1 and CDR2: SGDLS, YYNGEE. The CDR3 covers 15 residues. The CDR3 region is CASSAAWTGDYEQYF. The CDR3, as DNA: TGTGCCAGCAGCGCCGCGTGGACAGGGGACTACGAGCAGTACTTC.

The chain couples TRBV18 to TRBJ1-2, with 9 bases lining up with TRBD1. The CDR3 sequence is 14 residues long. Germline trimming cut 5 bases from V and 4 bases from J; bases unmatched to any gene: 5. Germline V gene data show CDR1 as KGHSH and CDR2 as LQKENI. Written as DNA, the CDR3 is TGTGCCAGCTCAGCCGGGACAGGGAGCTATGGCTACACCTTC. Its protein product is CASSAGTGSYGYTF.

This sequence joins TRBV5-5 and TRBJ1-2; D remains ambiguous. V was trimmed by 2 bases and J by 3 bases, leaving 11 bases between them. CDR3 length: 14 residues. Germline V lookup: CDR1 SGHKS, CDR2 YYEKEE (reference sequence). For the CDR3, the DNA is TGTGCCAGCAGCTTAAATGTTCCGGACTATGGCTACACCTTC. Translated, it gives CASSLNVPDYGYTF.

The chain is built from TRBV5-6 and TRBJ1-4, with D unclear. This CDR3 is 15 amino acids long. Germline-derived CDR1 and CDR2 are SGHDT and YYEEEE. V dropped 4 bases and J dropped 0 bases, with 10 bases sitting between them. Here the CDR3 DNA reads TGTGCCAGCAGCAAAGTCAGTGCAACTAATGAAAAACTGTTTTTT. Its protein product is CASSKVSATNEKLFF.

This clone appeared a single time. This chain joins TRBV11-2 and TRBJ2-7; D gene uncertain. The CDR3 length is 13 residues. Per the germline V gene, CDR1 is SGHAT and CDR2 is FQNNGV. Trimming took off 1 base at V and 4 bases at J, with 8 bases between the two ends. CDR3 in DNA: TGTGCCAGCAGCTTAGGGCAGTTATACGAGCAGTACGTC. It encodes CASSLGQLYEQYV.

The V call is TRBV30, the J call TRBJ2-7; 11 bases are shared with TRBD2. The J segment lost 3 bases and the V segment lost 3 bases, leaving 4 bases of the junction unmatched. CDR1 is GTSNPN and CDR2 is SVGIG in the germline V gene (reference sequence). The CDR3 consists of 14 residues. As DNA, the CDR3 is TGTGCCTGGAGGGGGACTAGCGGAGTCTACGAGCAGTACTTC. Translating it yields CAWRGTSGVYEQYF.

This chain links TRBV2 with TRBJ1-3; TRBD1 matches at 9 bases. The V gene's germline CDR1 is SNHLY and CDR2 FYNNEI. The V segment lost 7 bases and the J segment 0 bases; nucleotides outside the gene matches: 7. The CDR3 spans 16 residues. In DNA form, the CDR3 reads TGTGCCAGCAACGGACGGACAGGGGACTCTGGAAACACCATATATTTT. It encodes CASNGRTGDSGNTIYF.

The genes are TRBV6-1 and TRBJ2-6, with a tentative D call TRBD2 (6 bases). The CDR3 consists of 14 residues. V was pared by 3 bases and J by 3 bases, with 6 bases between. The germline CDR1 and CDR2 sequences are MNHNS and SASEGT. The CDR3 loop is CASSEGGGANVLTF. The CDR3 nucleotides read TGTGCCAGCAGTGAGGGGGGTGGGGCCAACGTCCTGACTTTC.

This clone showed up just once. The rearrangement uses TRBV30 and TRBJ2-7, with D possibly matching TRBD2 (6 bases). Per germline, CDR1 GTSNPN and CDR2 SVGIG (reference sequence). CDR3 length equals 16 residues. V was shortened by 5 bases and J by 0 bases, with 20 bases between the two germline ends. DNA for the CDR3: TGTGCCTGGGCCAGGGACTCGCCAACGTCCTCCTACGAGCAGTACTTC. Its translation is CAWARDSPTSSYEQYF.

V is TRBV18 and J is TRBJ1-5, with a possible D match to TRBD1 (5 bases). The CDR3 is 15 amino acids. V shed 3 bases and J shed 7 bases, with 16 bases lying between them. Germline CDR1 reads KGHSH; CDR2 reads LQKENI. CDR3 coding DNA: TGTGCCAGCTCACCGGGCAGGGTAGAATTCCAGCCCCAGCATTTT. Its protein product is CASSPGRVEFQPQHF. Drawing the rest from reference TRBV18 and TRBJ1-5, the complete variable domain is NAGVMQNPRHLVRRRGQEARLRCSPMKGHSHVYWYRQLPEEGLKFMVYLQKENIIDESGMPKERFSAEFPKEGPSILRIQQVVRGDSAAYFCASSPGRVEFQPQHFGDGTRLSIL.

The rearrangement uses TRBV4-1 and TRBJ1-3; D is unclear. V lost 1 base and J lost 0, with 10 bases in between. The CDR3 has 16 amino acids. CDR1 is MGHRA, CDR2 YSYEKL, per germline. CDR3 protein: CASSQGNSLSGNTIYF. The CDR3 region has the DNA TGCGCCAGCAGCCAAGGGAACAGTCTCTCTGGAAACACCATATATTTT.

This clone appeared a few times. The CDR3 region is CASSETSVYNEQFF. CDR3 coding DNA: TGTGCCAGCTCGGAGACTAGTGTCTACAATGAGCAGTTCTTC. This sequence joins TRBV7-8 and TRBJ2-1; a weak D match, TRBD2 (6 bases). Trimming shortened V by 8 bases and J by 3 bases, and 14 bases separated the two germline ends. The CDR3 sequence is 14 residues long. The V gene's germline CDR1 is SGHVS and CDR2 FQNEAQ.

This chain links TRBV3-1 (or the pseudogene TRBV3-2) with TRBJ2-3; perhaps TRBD2 as D (6 bases). Trimming took 0 bases from V and 11 from J, leaving 12 bases between them. CDR3 length: 13 amino acids. Germline CDR1 is LGHDT and CDR2 is YNNKEL (reference sequence). Here the CDR3 DNA reads TGTGCCAGCAGCCAAGATCGGGTTAGCGGGCAGTATTTT. Protein sequence: CASSQDRVSGQYF.